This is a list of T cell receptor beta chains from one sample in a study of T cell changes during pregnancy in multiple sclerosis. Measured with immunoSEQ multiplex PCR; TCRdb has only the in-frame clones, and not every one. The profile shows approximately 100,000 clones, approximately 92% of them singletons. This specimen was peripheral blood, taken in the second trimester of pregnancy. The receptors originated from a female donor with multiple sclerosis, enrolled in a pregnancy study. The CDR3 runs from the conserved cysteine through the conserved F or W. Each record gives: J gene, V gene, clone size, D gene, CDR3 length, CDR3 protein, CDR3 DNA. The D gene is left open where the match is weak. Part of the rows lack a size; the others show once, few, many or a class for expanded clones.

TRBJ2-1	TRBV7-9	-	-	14	CASSSGGQINEQFF	TGTGCCAGCAGCTCCGGGGGACAGATTAATGAGCAGTTCTTC
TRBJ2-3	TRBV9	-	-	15	CASSVEPTSTDTQYF	TGTGCCAGCAGCGTAGAACCCACTAGCACAGATACGCAGTATTTT
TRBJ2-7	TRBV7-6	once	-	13	CASSFPGDYEQYF	TGTGCCAGCAGCTTTCCAGGGGACTACGAGCAGTACTTC
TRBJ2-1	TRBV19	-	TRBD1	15	CASNSGTGSYNEQFF	TGTGCCAGTAACTCTGGGACAGGGTCCTACAATGAGCAGTTCTTC
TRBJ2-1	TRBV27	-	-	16	CASSFFATSSYNEQFF	TGTGCCAGCAGTTTTTTCGCCACGAGCTCCTACAATGAGCAGTTCTTC
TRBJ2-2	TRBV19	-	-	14	CASRSQGNTGELFF	TGTGCCAGTAGATCACAGGGGAACACCGGGGAGCTGTTTTTT
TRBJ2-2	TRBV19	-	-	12	CASRGSAGELFF	TGTGCCAGTAGGGGCTCCGCCGGGGAGCTGTTTTTT
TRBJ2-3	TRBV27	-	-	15	CASSWSPADTDTQYF	TGTGCCAGCAGTTGGTCCCCAGCGGACACAGATACGCAGTATTTT
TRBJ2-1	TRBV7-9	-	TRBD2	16	CASSSRTSGRIDEQFF	TGTGCCAGCAGCTCGAGGACTAGCGGGAGGATCGATGAGCAGTTCTTC
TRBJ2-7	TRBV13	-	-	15	CASSSHNKGMGEQYF	TGTGCCAGCAGCTCCCACAATAAGGGGATGGGCGAGCAGTACTTC
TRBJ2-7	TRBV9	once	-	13	CASSVVSGYGQYF	TGTGCCAGCAGCGTAGTTAGCGGCTACGGGCAGTACTTC
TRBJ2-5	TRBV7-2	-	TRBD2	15	CASRLAGGLQETQYF	TGTGCCAGCAGGCTAGCGGGAGGCCTTCAAGAGACCCAGTACTTC
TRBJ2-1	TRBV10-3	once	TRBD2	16	CAISDPGTSGYNEQFF	TGTGCCATCAGTGATCCCGGGACTAGCGGTTACAATGAGCAGTTCTTC
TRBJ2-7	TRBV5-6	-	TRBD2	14	CASSWAGEGGEQYF	TGTGCCAGCAGTTGGGCGGGGGAGGGCGGCGAGCAGTACTTC
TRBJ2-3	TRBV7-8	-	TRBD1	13	CASSTDRVDTQYF	TGTGCCAGCAGCACGGACAGGGTCGATACGCAGTATTTT
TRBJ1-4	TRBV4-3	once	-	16	CASSQIRGSVVEKLFF	TGCGCCAGCAGCCAGATTCGGGGTTCCGTAGTGGAAAAACTGTTTTTT
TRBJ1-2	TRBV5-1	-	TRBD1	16	CASSLVGTGVGYGYTF	TGCGCCAGCAGCTTGGTCGGGACAGGGGTTGGCTATGGCTACACCTTC
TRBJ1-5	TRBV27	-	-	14	CASSFMAGFKPQHF	TGTGCCAGCAGTTTCATGGCAGGGTTTAAGCCCCAGCATTTT
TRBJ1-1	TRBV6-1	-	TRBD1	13	CASSVRTGSEAFF	TGTGCCAGCAGTGTTCGGACAGGGAGTGAAGCTTTCTTT
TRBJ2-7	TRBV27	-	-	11	CASQRGYEQYF	TGTGCCAGCCAAAGGGGCTACGAGCAGTACTTC
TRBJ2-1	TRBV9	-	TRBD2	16	CASSVGWTRAYNEQFF	TGTGCCAGCAGCGTAGGGTGGACTAGGGCCTACAATGAGCAGTTCTTC
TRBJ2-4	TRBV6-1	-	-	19	CASSEAPEIDRRAKNIQYF	TGTGCCAGCAGTGAAGCCCCAGAAATAGACAGGAGAGCCAAAAACATTCAGTACTTC
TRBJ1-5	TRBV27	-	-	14	CASSFPGINQPQHF	TGTGCCAGCAGTTTCCCGGGAATCAATCAGCCCCAGCATTTT
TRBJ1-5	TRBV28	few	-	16	CASSTPMGAGNQPQHF	TGTGCCAGCAGCACCCCAATGGGGGCGGGCAATCAGCCCCAGCATTTT
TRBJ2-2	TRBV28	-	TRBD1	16	CASSFPGTGGTGELFF	TGTGCCAGCAGTTTCCCCGGGACAGGGGGAACCGGGGAGCTGTTTTTT
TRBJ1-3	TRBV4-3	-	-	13	CASSPGVGNTIYF	TGCGCCAGCAGCCCAGGGGTTGGAAACACCATATATTTT
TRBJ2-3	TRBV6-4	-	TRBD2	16	CASSDRPGLAPDTQYF	TGTGCCAGCAGTGACCGTCCGGGACTAGCCCCAGATACGCAGTATTTT
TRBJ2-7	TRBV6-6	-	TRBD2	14	CASSYSRLAGEQYF	TGTGCCAGCAGTTACTCGCGACTAGCGGGAGAGCAGTACTTC
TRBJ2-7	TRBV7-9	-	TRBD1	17	CASSLGGRDRVSYEQYF	TGTGCCAGCAGCTTAGGGGGCCGGGACAGGGTTTCCTACGAGCAGTACTTC
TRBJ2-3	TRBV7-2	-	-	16	CASLRGGTTSTDTQYF	TGTGCCAGCCTGAGGGGGGGAACGACTAGCACAGATACGCAGTATTTT
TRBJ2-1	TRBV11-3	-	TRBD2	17	CASSLDNGGSAYNEQFF	TGTGCCAGCAGCTTAGATAACGGCGGGAGCGCCTACAATGAGCAGTTCTTC
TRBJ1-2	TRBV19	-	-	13	CASSPGTSYGYTF	TGTGCCAGTAGTCCCGGGACTTCCTATGGCTACACCTTC
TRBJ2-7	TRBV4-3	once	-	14	CASSQTGTGYEQYF	TGCGCCAGCAGCCAAACCGGGACTGGCTACGAGCAGTACTTC
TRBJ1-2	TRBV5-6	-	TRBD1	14	CASSKDRDSYGYTF	TGTGCCAGCAGCAAAGACAGGGATAGCTATGGCTACACCTTC
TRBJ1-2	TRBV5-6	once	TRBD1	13	CASSPQGVSGYTF	TGTGCCAGCAGCCCACAGGGGGTCTCGGGCTACACCTTC
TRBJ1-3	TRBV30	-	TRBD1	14	CAWSRDSSGNTIYF	TGTGCCTGGAGCCGGGACAGCTCTGGAAACACCATATATTTT
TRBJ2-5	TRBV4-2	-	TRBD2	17	CASSQGGAGGYQETQYF	TGTGCCAGCAGCCAAGGGGGCGCGGGAGGATACCAAGAGACCCAGTACTTC
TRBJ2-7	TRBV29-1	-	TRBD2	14	CSVALAGPIYEQYF	TGCAGCGTAGCACTAGCGGGGCCTATCTACGAGCAGTACTTC
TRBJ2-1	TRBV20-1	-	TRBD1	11	CSADRENEQFF	TGCAGTGCTGACAGGGAGAATGAGCAGTTCTTC
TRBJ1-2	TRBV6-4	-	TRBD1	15	CASSGGTGGNYGYTF	TGTGCCAGCAGTGGCGGGACAGGGGGAAACTATGGCTACACCTTC
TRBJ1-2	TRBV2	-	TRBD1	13	CASRETGVYGYTF	TGTGCCAGCAGGGAAACAGGGGTCTATGGCTACACCTTC
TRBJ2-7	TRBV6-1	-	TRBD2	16	CASSAWDGRGKNEQYF	TGTGCCAGCAGTGCCTGGGACGGGAGGGGGAAGAACGAGCAGTACTTC
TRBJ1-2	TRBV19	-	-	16	CASSIAPGTGGYGYTF	TGTGCCAGTAGTATAGCCCCTGGGACCGGAGGGTATGGCTACACCTTC
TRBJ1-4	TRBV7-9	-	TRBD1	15	CASSPDTGVRGKLFF	TGTGCCAGCAGCCCCGACACAGGGGTTCGGGGAAAACTGTTTTTT
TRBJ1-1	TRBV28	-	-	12	CASSQGRTEAFF	TGTGCCAGCAGTCAGGGGCGCACTGAAGCTTTCTTT